A selection of T cell receptor beta chains follows, all from one sample in a study of shared clonotypes between healthy human individuals. Some clones are missing from TCRdb's copy, which holds only in-frame ones; the method was immunoSEQ multiplex PCR. This repertoire shows about 2.1 million clones, 93% found once; its top ten account for around 1.7%. Sequenced: naive CD8+ T cells from PBMCs. These receptors came from a man aged 18 to 30 in good health. Some clones in this sample may be carry-over from other donors' samples. Both conserved end residues are part of each CDR3. D genes are given only for firm matches. Some rows mark clone size as missing; the rest say once, few, many or name a class of expanded clone.

v_call	clone_size	d_call	j_call	cdr3_nt	cdr3_aa
TRBV28	NA	NA	TRBJ2-1	TGTGCCAGCAGTTTAGTTGAAGGGAGCTCCTACAATGAGCAGTTCTTC	CASSLVEGSSYNEQFF
TRBV28	NA	NA	TRBJ2-7	TGTGCCAGCAGTTTAGGCCCCTACAGGATCCGCTACGAGCAGTACTTC	CASSLGPYRIRYEQYF
TRBV7-9	NA	NA	TRBJ1-4	TGTGCCAGCAGCTTAGGTTGGGGTGGAGAAAAACTGTTTTTT	CASSLGWGGEKLFF
TRBV28	NA	NA	TRBJ2-7	TGTGCCAGCAGTTTTAGGTCAGGGGCGACAAGCCGGGAGCAGTACTTC	CASSFRSGATSREQYF
TRBV11-2	NA	TRBD2	TRBJ2-2	TGTGCCAGCAGCTTAGGGACTAGCGGGAGGGCCTCCGGGGAGCTGTTTTTT	CASSLGTSGRASGELFF
TRBV2	NA	TRBD2	TRBJ2-1	TGTGCCAGCAGCGGGGGGCGTCTAGCGGGGAAGAGCTCCTACAATGAGCAGTTCTTC	CASSGGRLAGKSSYNEQFF
TRBV28	NA	NA	TRBJ2-1	TGTGCCAGCAGTCAACGACAGGAGTCCTACAATGAGCAGTTCTTC	CASSQRQESYNEQFF
TRBV6-1	NA	NA	TRBJ1-5	TGTGCCAGCAGTGAAGCGGCGGGATACCAGCCCCAGCATTTT	CASSEAAGYQPQHF
TRBV13	few	NA	TRBJ1-2	TGTGCCAGCAGCTTAGGGACAGCGAACTATGGCTACACCTTC	CASSLGTANYGYTF
TRBV19	few	NA	TRBJ2-7	TGTGCCAGTAAATTACAGGGAAGCTACGAGCAGTACTTC	CASKLQGSYEQYF
TRBV30	NA	TRBD1	TRBJ2-3	TGTGCCTGGCTCGACAGGGGGCGACCCTTGAGCACAGATACGCAGTATTTT	CAWLDRGRPLSTDTQYF
TRBV6-6	NA	TRBD1	TRBJ1-2	TGTGCCAGCAGTGGAGGACAGGGTGCCTATGGCTACACCTTC	CASSGGQGAYGYTF
TRBV7-2	NA	TRBD2	TRBJ2-1	TGTGCCAGCAGCTTAATAGCGGGAGGGCCACCCAATGAGCAGTTCTTC	CASSLIAGGPPNEQFF
TRBV10-3	NA	TRBD2	TRBJ2-3	TGTGCCATCAGCGGTAGCGGGAGCACAGATACGCAGTATTTT	CAISGSGSTDTQYF
TRBV7-8	NA	TRBD2	TRBJ2-7	TGTGCCAGCAGCTTAGGGACTAGCGGGAGCTACGAGCAGTACTTC	CASSLGTSGSYEQYF
TRBV28	NA	TRBD1	TRBJ1-5	TGTGCCAGCAACCTAAGACAGGGGTATCAGCCCCAGCATTTT	CASNLRQGYQPQHF
TRBV9	NA	NA	TRBJ2-7	TGTGCCAGCAGCCCGGGGAGCTCCTACGAGCAGTACTTC	CASSPGSSYEQYF
TRBV7-2	NA	TRBD2	TRBJ2-3	TGTGCCAGCAGCTTAGCCCCCCTTCGACTAGCGGACGTAACAGATACGCAGTATTTT	CASSLAPLRLADVTDTQYF
TRBV30	few	NA	TRBJ1-2	TGTGCCTGGAGCGAGTACTATGGCTACACCTTC	CAWSEYYGYTF
TRBV18	NA	NA	TRBJ2-1	TGTGCCAGCTCACCACGGACACCGTACAAGCGGGCGAGCTCCTACAATGAGCAGTTCTTC	CASSPRTPYKRASSYNEQFF
TRBV25-1	NA	NA	TRBJ2-1	TGTGCCAGCGGGCCTGCCTATGAGCAGTTCTTC	CASGPAYEQFF
TRBV7-2	once	NA	TRBJ2-3	TGTGCCAGCAGCTTCCGCCCAGCTAGCACAGATACGCAGTATTTT	CASSFRPASTDTQYF
TRBV5-4	NA	NA	TRBJ2-7	TGTGCCACCTCGGACTCCTACGAGCAGTACTTC	CATSDSYEQYF
TRBV7-3	NA	NA	TRBJ2-1	TGTGCCAGCAGCTTACTTCTAGTCGATGAGCAGTTCTTC	CASSLLLVDEQFF
TRBV7-9	NA	NA	TRBJ2-1	TGTGCCAGCAGTTCCGGGGGGCCCTACAATGAGCAGTTCTTC	CASSSGGPYNEQFF
TRBV6-1	NA	TRBD1	TRBJ1-2	TGTGCCAGCAGTTGGGACAGCACCTATGGCTACACCTTC	CASSWDSTYGYTF
TRBV5-8	NA	NA	TRBJ1-1	TGTGCCAACAGACAAGCTTTCTTT	CANRQAFF
TRBV7-2	once	NA	TRBJ2-7	TGTGCCAGCAGCTTAGGGGTAACGACCTACGAGCAGTACTTC	CASSLGVTTYEQYF
TRBV28	NA	NA	TRBJ2-7	TGTGCCAGCAGGGGCGACAGGAAAAGCTCCTACGAGCAGTACTTC	CASRGDRKSSYEQYF
TRBV9	NA	NA	TRBJ2-1	TGTGCCAGCAGCGTAGCGGTCAGGGGCTCCTACAATGAGCAGTTCTTC	CASSVAVRGSYNEQFF
TRBV7-2	NA	NA	TRBJ1-5	TGTGCCAGCAGTCCGGGCCCTTATAGCAATCAGCCCCAGCATTTT	CASSPGPYSNQPQHF
TRBV27	NA	TRBD1	TRBJ1-2	TGTGCCAGCAGTTTACTGGGGGACAGGGGGGGTTATGGCTACACCTTC	CASSLLGDRGGYGYTF
TRBV4-1	NA	TRBD1	TRBJ2-3	TGCGCCAGCAGCCACCCCCGGGGGGACAGGGAAGCCGGTATCCTCCCAGATACGCAGTATTTT	CASSHPRGDREAGILPDTQYF
TRBV6-5	NA	TRBD1	TRBJ1-6	TGTGCCACCGGGACAGGGGGTTCACCCCTCCACTTT	CATGTGGSPLHF
TRBV5-1	NA	NA	TRBJ1-2	TGCGCCAGCAGCTTATCAGGGGAGGGTGGCTACACCTTC	CASSLSGEGGYTF
TRBV10-2	NA	TRBD1	TRBJ1-2	TGCGCCAGCAGTGACCTAATAGGGACAGCGAATGGCTACACCTTC	CASSDLIGTANGYTF
TRBV19	NA	NA	TRBJ1-5	TGTGCCAGTAGTATGAACGGGGGACCGAATCAGCCCCAGCATTTT	CASSMNGGPNQPQHF
TRBV11-2	NA	NA	TRBJ2-7	TGTGCCAGCAGCTTAGACAGGGTGAAGGGGCGCGAGCAGTACTTC	CASSLDRVKGREQYF
TRBV4-1	NA	TRBD1	TRBJ1-2	TGCGCCAGCAGCCGAAGAAGAGCAGGGGGCGACTATGGCTACACCTTC	CASSRRRAGGDYGYTF
TRBV9	NA	TRBD2	TRBJ2-1	TGTGCCAGCAGCGGAGCGGGAGAAACCTACAATGAGCAGTTCTTC	CASSGAGETYNEQFF
TRBV27	NA	TRBD1	TRBJ2-7	TGTGCCAGCAGGAACGGGACAGGGTTTTTCGAGCAGTACTTC	CASRNGTGFFEQYF
TRBV29-1	NA	TRBD1	TRBJ2-3	TGCAGCGTTGAAGATGAAAGGGGGCTGGATACGCAGTATTTT	CSVEDERGLDTQYF
TRBV4-3	NA	NA	TRBJ1-2	TGCGCCAGCAGCCAAGAGGCGGGGTACCAAGGATATGGCTACACCTTC	CASSQEAGYQGYGYTF
TRBV9	NA	NA	TRBJ1-1	TGTGCCAGCAGCGAGGGTCTGAACACTGAAGCTTTCTTT	CASSEGLNTEAFF
TRBV6-1	NA	NA	TRBJ1-2	TGTGCCAGCAGTCAAAGGGGGGCAGGATATGGCTACACCTTC	CASSQRGAGYGYTF
TRBV30	few	NA	TRBJ2-6	TGTGCCTGGAGGTTACGGGGCCCTGGGGCCAACGTCCTGACTTTC	CAWRLRGPGANVLTF
TRBV2	NA	NA	TRBJ2-5	TGTGCCGCCCGACCTGGGAGTACCGGAGAGACCCAGTACTTC	CAARPGSTGETQYF